These 29 T cell receptor beta chains came from one sample sequenced in a study of sequential checkpoint blockade in melanoma. As for treatment: randomized to nivolumab then ipilimumab (arm A) or the reverse (arm B). Only in-frame clones appear in the TCRdb table, and some are missing; sequencing was by immunoSEQ multiplex PCR. The table has about 40,000 clones, 86% seen once. Sequences were derived from CD8+ T cells sorted from blood (inferred from file names), sampled from a patient given nivolumab and ipilimumab in sequence. These receptors all stem from a human donor with melanoma.

V is TRBV15 and J is TRBJ2-3; 12 bases agree with TRBD2. This CDR3 region has 16 residues. Unmatched junction bases numbered 5, after V lost 1 base and J lost 6 bases. Germline V gives CDR1 LNHNV, CDR2 YYDKDF (reference sequence). In DNA form, the CDR3 reads TGTGCCACCAGCAGAGTACTAGCGGGAGGTTCGGATACGCAGTATTTT. Its protein is CATSRVLAGGSDTQYF. Looking up the rest from reference TRBV15 and TRBJ2-3 gives the full variable domain: DAMVIQNPRYQVTQFGKPVTLSCSQTLNHNVMYWYQQKSSQAPKLLFHYYDKDFNNEADTPDNFQSRRPNTSFCFLDIRSPGLGDTAMYLCATSRVLAGGSDTQYFGPGTRLTVL.

The chain is built from TRBV4-1 and TRBJ1-1; TRBD1 matches at 9 bases. The CDR3 is 15 residues long. Germline trimming cut 3 bases from V and 4 bases from J; bases unmatched to any gene: 6. CDR1 and CDR2 (germline): MGHRA, YSYEKL. The CDR3 DNA sequence: TGCGCCAGCAGCCAGACCGGGACAGGGTCCACTGAAGCTTTCTTT. It specifies CASSQTGTGSTEAFF.

The chain has TRBV28 and TRBJ2-7; TRBD2 agrees at 10 bases. V shed 3 bases, J shed 5 bases, and the junction held 4 bases outside the gene matches. Germline V gene lookup returns CDR1 MDHEN and CDR2 SYDVKM. The CDR3 spans 14 residues. CDR3 nucleotide sequence: TGTGCCAGCAGTTTTCGGCTAGCGGGAGACGAGCAGTACGTC. It codes for CASSFRLAGDEQYV.

The rearrangement links TRBV7-9 to TRBJ2-7; TRBD2 aligns across 7 bases. V was pared by 6 bases and J by 3 bases, with 11 bases of the junction left unmatched. CDR3 length: 15 amino acids. CDR1 is SEHNR, CDR2 FQNEAQ, per germline (reference sequence). The CDR3: CASSSIAGADYEQYF. The CDR3 DNA reads as TGTGCCAGCAGTTCTATCGCGGGAGCGGACTACGAGCAGTACTTC.

The chain is built from TRBV6-5 and TRBJ2-2; D gene uncertain. V lost 5 bases to trimming and J lost 6 bases, with 7 bases between them. CDR3 length: 12 amino acids. The germline V gene has CDR1 MNHEY and CDR2 SVGAGI. CDR3 sequence (DNA): TGTGCCAGCAGTCTCCCGTCCGGGGAGCTGTTTTTT. Its protein is CASSLPSGELFF.

V is TRBV6-1 and J is TRBJ1-2; 10 nucleotides agree with TRBD1. V lost 2 bases to trimming and J lost 2 bases; unmatched junction nucleotides: 2. The CDR3 runs 15 residues. Germline V lookup: CDR1 MNHNS, CDR2 SASEGT. The DNA for the CDR3 is TGTGCCAGCAGTGAATGGACAGGGGGGAACTATGGCTACACCTTC. Translation: CASSEWTGGNYGYTF.

Only one count was recorded for this clone. CDR3 in DNA: TGTGCCAGCAGTCCGGCAGGGACTAGCGTCCCCTACGAGCAGTACGTC. It is translated as CASSPAGTSVPYEQYV. The chain uses TRBV27 and TRBJ2-7; 10 nucleotides match TRBD2. CDR1 MNHEY and CDR2 SMNVEV come from the germline V gene (reference sequence). V gave up 5 bases and J gave up 2 bases; unmatched junction bases: 9. The CDR3 extends over 16 amino acids.

J is TRBJ2-7 and V is TRBV6-6; no firm D call. Per germline, CDR1 MNHNY and CDR2 SVGAGI (reference sequence). With 1 base removed from V and 6 bases from J, the gap between germline ends came to 16 bases. The CDR3 is made up of 15 amino acids. CDR3 nucleotides: TGTGCCAGCAGTTACTTAGGCACTAAAGGAACCGAGCAGTACGTC. Amino acids: CASSYLGTKGTEQYV.

The chain joins TRBV9 to TRBJ2-3; 7 nucleotides line up with TRBD2. With V trimmed by 0 bases and J by 4 bases, 5 bases remained unmatched. Germline-derived CDR1 and CDR2 are SGDLS and YYNGEE. The CDR3 loop spans 15 amino acids. CDR3 bases: TGTGCCAGCAGCGTAGGAGGACTAGGTCCAGATACGCAGTATTTT. As protein: CASSVGGLGPDTQYF.

The chain combines TRBV5-4 with TRBJ2-7, with D possibly matching TRBD1 (7 bases). V was cut by 5 bases and J by 3 bases, with 12 bases left in between. The CDR3 consists of 13 residues. Looked up from germline, CDR1 is SGHNT and CDR2 is YYREEE (reference sequence). This CDR3 reads CASSPGGSYEQYF. CDR3 bases: TGTGCCAGCAGTCCAGGGGGGAGCTACGAGCAGTACTTC.

Comment on this clone: One end of the junction varies from germline; a read error may be responsible. V usage is TRBV10-1 and J usage is TRBJ2-7; D is perhaps TRBD2 (6 bases). The CDR3 is made up of 14 amino acids. From germline, CDR1 is WNHNN and CDR2 SYGVQD (reference sequence). CDR3: CASTERVGLSEQYF. As DNA, the CDR3 is TGCGCCAGCACTGAGCGGGTCGGACTCTCCGAGCAGTACTTC.

The chain uses TRBV19 and TRBJ2-7; TRBD2 matches 8 bases. Germline V lookup: CDR1 LNHDA, CDR2 SQIVND (reference sequence). The CDR3 sequence is 14 residues long. The J segment lost 2 bases and the V segment lost 2 bases, leaving 2 bases of the junction unmatched. The CDR3 DNA reads TGTGCCAGTAGTATATTAGCGGGAACCTACGAGCAGTACTTC. Amino acid sequence: CASSILAGTYEQYF. Full variable domain (remainder filled in from reference TRBV19 and TRBJ2-7): DGGITQSPKYLFRKEGQNVTLSCEQNLNHDAMYWYRQDPGQGLRLIYYSQIVNDFQKGDIAEGYSVSREKKESFPLTVTSAQKNPTAFYLCASSILAGTYEQYFGPGTRLTVT.

The genes are TRBV6-4 and TRBJ2-2; 9 nucleotides match TRBD1. The CDR3 covers 18 residues. In germline, CDR1 is MRHNA, CDR2 SNTAGT. The V segment lost 3 bases and the J segment 2 bases; nucleotides outside the gene matches: 10. CDR3 protein: CASSDGQGPRENTGELFF. The CDR3 DNA is TGTGCCAGCAGTGATGGACAGGGGCCTCGGGAAAACACCGGGGAGCTGTTTTTT.

The chain combines TRBV28 with TRBJ2-7; weak D call: TRBD1 (6 bases). CDR1 and CDR2 (germline): MDHEN, SYDVKM. The CDR3 is 12 residues long. Trimming took 2 bases from V and 5 from J, leaving 7 bases between them. The chain's CDR3 is CASSLPGDEQYF. The CDR3 bases are TGTGCCAGCAGTTTACCAGGGGACGAGCAGTACTTC.

This sequence joins TRBV27 and TRBJ1-1, with TRBD1 matching 11 bases. V lost 2 bases and J lost 5; bases outside the gene matches: 7. This CDR3 is built from 16 residues. Germline V gene sequence: CDR1 MNHEY, CDR2 SMNVEV (reference sequence). CDR3 DNA sequence: TGTGCCAGCAGTTTAGGACAGGGGGCATTGGGAACTGAAGCTTTCTTT. This translates into CASSLGQGALGTEAFF.

The chain links TRBV7-9 to TRBJ1-2; D not certain. This CDR3 has 18 amino acids. Germline V gene data show CDR1 as SEHNR and CDR2 as FQNEAQ (reference sequence). The germline V and J ends were trimmed by 1 base and 4 bases, with 22 bases remaining between them. CDR3: CASSLVRVDKTHLYGYTF. The CDR3, as DNA: TGTGCCAGCAGCTTAGTCCGGGTCGATAAAACCCATCTCTATGGCTACACCTTC.

The chain is built from TRBV19 and TRBJ1-3; no clear D. V shed 0 bases and J shed 0 bases, with 6 bases lying between them. Germline V gene lookup returns CDR1 LNHDA and CDR2 SQIVND (reference sequence). The CDR3 runs 15 residues. CDR3 protein: CASSIDVSSGNTIYF. The CDR3 DNA reads TGTGCCAGTAGTATAGATGTCTCCTCTGGAAACACCATATATTTT.

The J gene is TRBJ2-7, the V gene TRBV29-1; 7 positions match TRBD2. Germline V gene lookup returns CDR1 SQVTM and CDR2 ANQGSEA. The ends lost 3 bases at V and 3 bases at J; junction bases unmatched: 2. CDR3 size: 12 residues. This CDR3 is CSVDGGSYEQYF. CDR3 DNA: TGCAGCGTTGACGGCGGGAGCTACGAGCAGTACTTC.

The V gene is TRBV9, the J gene TRBJ2-3; tentative D call: TRBD1 (5 bases). The ends were cut back, 0 bases at V and 2 bases at J, with 10 bases in the middle. This CDR3 region has 15 residues. CDR1 is SGDLS and CDR2 is YYNGEE in the germline V gene. For the CDR3, the DNA is TGTGCCAGCAGCGTAGATGGGGCCAACACAGATACGCAGTATTTT. Protein: CASSVDGANTDTQYF.

J is TRBJ2-7 and V is TRBV11-2; D might be TRBD1 (5 bases). The CDR3 is 13 residues long. Germline V CDR1 and CDR2: SGHAT, FQNNGV. The V and J ends lost 10 bases and 1 base respectively, with 14 bases between them. The chain's CDR3 is CAITPQESYEQYF. The CDR3 nucleotides are TGTGCCATCACCCCACAGGAATCCTACGAGCAGTACTTC.

This clone was picked up a small number of times. This chain uses TRBV7-9 with TRBJ1-4; D gene ambiguous. The germline CDR1 and CDR2 sequences are SEHNR and FQNEAQ (reference sequence). This CDR3 has 13 amino acids. Trimming left V 3 bases short and J 3 bases short, with 5 bases between. CDR3 nucleotides: TGTGCCAGCAGCTTTTTATCTAATGAAAAACTGTTTTTT. Translating it yields CASSFLSNEKLFF.

This chain links TRBV15 with TRBJ2-1; D is possibly TRBD2 (5 bases). The CDR3 covers 13 residues. With 1 base removed from V and 10 bases from J, the gap between germline ends came to 11 bases. Germline CDR1 is LNHNV and CDR2 is YYDKDF (reference sequence). The CDR3 sequence is CATSRVTGKEQFF. In nucleotides, the CDR3 is TGTGCCACCAGCAGAGTTACGGGGAAGGAGCAGTTCTTC.

This chain connects TRBV28 to TRBJ1-2; 7 bases are shared with TRBD1. The CDR3 sequence is 19 residues long. With V trimmed by 3 bases and J by 0 bases, 16 bases remained unmatched. CDR1 and CDR2 (germline): MDHEN, SYDVKM. The CDR3 DNA is TGTGCCAGCAGTTTCTCCCGATCCGGGACAGCTGAAGCTAACTATGGCTACACCTTC. As protein: CASSFSRSGTAEANYGYTF.

The V call is TRBV27, the J call TRBJ2-7; 12 nucleotides match TRBD2. CDR1 is MNHEY, CDR2 SMNVEV, per germline (reference sequence). Unmatched junction bases numbered 6, after V lost 6 bases and J lost 3 bases. The length of the CDR3 is 15 residues. The CDR3 DNA follows: TGTGCCAGCAGAGGAGGACTAGCGGGGAACTACGAGCAGTACTTC. It codes for CASRGGLAGNYEQYF.

The CDR3: CAISATGGYEKLFF. The CDR3 coding sequence is TGTGCCATCAGTGCGACAGGAGGATACGAAAAACTGTTTTTT. The chain recombines TRBV10-3 with TRBJ1-4; TRBD1 might be the D (6 bases). The germline V gene encodes CDR1 ENHRY and CDR2 SYGVKD. The CDR3 extends over 14 amino acids. The ends were cut back, 4 bases at V and 8 bases at J, with 14 bases in the middle.

The V call is TRBV6-6, the J call TRBJ1-6, with 10 bases identical to TRBD1. The junction had 1 base not matched to a gene; V was cut back by 5 bases and J by 12 bases. This CDR3 spans 12 amino acids. CDR1 is MNHNY, CDR2 SVGAGI, per germline (reference sequence). The CDR3, as DNA: TGTGCCAGCAGTGACAGGGGGCGACCCCTCCACTTT. As protein: CASSDRGRPLHF.

The chain is built from TRBV28 and TRBJ2-5; TRBD1 is a possible D gene (5 bases). Germline loops: CDR1 MDHEN, CDR2 SYDVKM. The CDR3 loop spans 14 amino acids. V lost 6 bases to trimming and J lost 2 bases, with 13 bases between them. Written as DNA, the CDR3 is TGTGCCAGCAGCCCTAACAGGATTCAAGAGACCCAGTACTTC. Its protein product is CASSPNRIQETQYF.

The genes are TRBV27 and TRBJ1-1; 8 positions agree with TRBD1. Germline values: CDR1 MNHEY, CDR2 SMNVEV (reference sequence). The CDR3 totals 13 residues. The V segment lost 5 bases and the J segment 4 bases; nucleotides outside the gene matches: 3. The CDR3: CASSLTGATEAFF. CDR3 coding DNA: TGTGCCAGCAGTCTGACAGGGGCCACTGAAGCTTTCTTT.

The V and J genes are TRBV7-9 and TRBJ2-5, with D perhaps matching TRBD2 (5 bases). The J call is in doubt because the DNA end fits TRBJ2-7 better. CDR1 SEHNR and CDR2 FQNEAQ come from the germline V gene (reference sequence). There are 15 residues in the CDR3. The CDR3 sequence is CASSFIDYGSYEQYF. In DNA form, the CDR3 reads TGTGCCAGCAGCTTCATTGACTATGGCAGCTACGAGCAGTACTTC.